The TCR beta chain under discussion was sequenced for a study of T cell clonality in common variable immunodeficiency. Study-level results: Common variable immunodeficiency TCR beta sequences reportedly had fewer deletions and N-nucleotide insertions. TCRbeta clonality was increased in CVID versus healthy controls. Fewer TCRbeta clones were shared among CVID subjects than controls.

CVID subjects were neither ill nor on immunomodulatory or immunosuppressive medication at sampling. This clone turned up a few times. What it binds is unknown. The read finishes 3 residues shy of the CDR3 end, and the germline J gene is used to complete it. Measured with immunoSEQ multiplex PCR; TCRdb has only the in-frame clones, and not every one. Sampling found roughly 5,000 clones, none seen once. The germline V gene has CDR1 SGHRS and CDR2 YFSETQ. CDR3 length: 16 amino acids. With 0 bases removed from V and 4 bases from J, the gap between germline ends came to 17 bases. The chain links TRBV5-1 to TRBJ2-7, with a tentative D call TRBD1 (6 bases). The receptor's source is a human donor with common variable immunodeficiency. The sequenced material came from peripheral blood mononuclear cells. The sequenced CDR3 bases are TGCGCCAGCAGCTTGGAATTGTACAGGGTGGCATACGAG. It encodes CASSLELYRVAYE. The complete CDR3 sequence is CASSLELYRVAYEQYF.